The 31 T cell receptor beta chains below all came from one sample that was sequenced in a study of T cell repertoires in cytomegalovirus infection. These receptors have no known antigen. Each CDR3 protein is one row after TCRdb ran MiXCR on the reads. Among 95,000 to 150,000 distinct CDR3 sequences listed, 25% to 35% were seen once. Material: CD8+ T cells from cultured PBMCs, obtained from culture after CMV antigen stimulation. The receptors originated from a human donor in good health (CMV status not recorded). Some clones in this sample may be carry-over from other donors' samples.

Only a few counts were recorded for this clonotype. The V and J genes are TRBV7-8 and TRBJ2-7; 8 nucleotides line up with TRBD2. Germline loops: CDR1 SGHVS, CDR2 FQNEAQ. V lost 6 bases to trimming and J lost 4 bases; unmatched junction nucleotides: 11. The CDR3 length is 15 residues. The CDR3 bases are TGTGCCAGCAGTCCCAGCGGGGGAAGTCTTTACGAGCAGTACTTC. It codes for CASSPSGGSLYEQYF. Full variable domain (remainder filled in from reference TRBV7-8 and TRBJ2-7): GAGVSQSPRYKVAKRGQDVALRCDPISGHVSLFWYQQALGQGPEFLTYFQNEAQLDKSGLPSDRFFAERPEGSVSTLKIQRTQQEDSAVYLCASSPSGGSLYEQYFGPGTRLTVT.

V and J are TRBV7-2 and TRBJ2-7, with 7 nucleotides matching TRBD2. V shed 3 bases and J 2 bases; nucleotides not matched to a gene: 7. Germline V CDR1 and CDR2: SGHTA, FQGNSA. The length of the CDR3 is 15 residues. The CDR3 bases are TGTGCCAGCAGCTTTTCGGCGGGGGTAGCCTACGAGCAGTACTTC. Protein: CASSFSAGVAYEQYF. Full variable domain (missing parts from reference TRBV7-2 and TRBJ2-7): GAGVSQSPSNKVTEKGKDVELRCDPISGHTALYWYRQSLGQGLEFLIYFQGNSAPDKSGLPSDRFSAERTGGSVSTLTIQRTQQEDSAVYLCASSFSAGVAYEQYFGPGTRLTVT.

The gene calls are TRBV7-6 and TRBJ2-7, with TRBD2 matching 8 bases. The CDR3 covers 16 residues. The germline CDR1 and CDR2 sequences are SGHVS and FNYEAQ. Trimming took 0 bases from V and 7 from J; bases not matched to a gene: 11. This chain's CDR3 is CASSLAEGLVFVEQYF. Here the CDR3 DNA reads TGTGCCAGCAGCTTAGCGGAGGGACTAGTCTTCGTAGAGCAGTACTTC. Full variable domain (remainder filled in from reference TRBV7-6 and TRBJ2-7): GAGVSQSPRYKVTKRGQDVALRCDPISGHVSLYWYRQALGQGPEFLTYFNYEAQQDKSGLPNDRFSAERPEGSISTLTIQRTEQRDSAMYRCASSLAEGLVFVEQYFGPGTRLTVT.

This chain connects TRBV7-9 to TRBJ2-1, with 10 bases that match TRBD2. Germline V lookup: CDR1 SEHNR, CDR2 FQNEAQ (reference sequence). This CDR3 is 16 amino acids long. V was pared by 6 bases and J by 12 bases, with 17 bases of the junction left unmatched. CDR3 in amino acids: CASRPSSGGQTMRQFF. The CDR3 region has the DNA TGTGCCAGCAGGCCATCTAGCGGGGGTCAGACAATGAGGCAGTTCTTC.

The rearrangement uses TRBV4-1 and TRBJ2-1, with D perhaps TRBD2 (5 bases). V lost 1 base and J 10 bases, leaving 8 bases between the germline ends. Germline lookup yields CDR1 MGHRA and CDR2 YSYEKL. This CDR3 has 12 residues. The CDR3 DNA reads as TGCGCCAGCAGCCAAGCCGGGAACGAGCAGTTCTTC. Encoded protein: CASSQAGNEQFF.

This chain connects TRBV28 to TRBJ1-1; D call uncertain. The CDR3 runs 15 residues. V lost 5 bases to trimming and J lost 1 base, with 14 bases between them. CDR1 is MDHEN, CDR2 SYDVKM, per germline. Written as DNA, the CDR3 is TGTGCCAGCAGTCTCCGGCCGATGGGGAACACTGAAGCTTTCTTT. It is translated as CASSLRPMGNTEAFF.

This clonotype was observed a few times. The chain employs TRBV27 and TRBJ2-5; D remains ambiguous. CDR3 length equals 16 residues. V was clipped by 0 bases and J by 1 base, with 12 bases between them. CDR1 and CDR2 from the germline V gene are MNHEY and SMNVEV (reference sequence). CDR3 nucleotide sequence: TGTGCCAGCAGTTTATCGATCCGGGCGAGCCAAGAGACCCAGTACTTC. Encoded protein: CASSLSIRASQETQYF.

The CDR3 sequence is CASSPPGLGSPSSYNEQFF. In DNA form, the CDR3 reads TGTGCCAGCAGCCCCCCGGGACTAGGATCCCCGAGCTCCTACAATGAGCAGTTCTTC. The rearrangement joins TRBV7-9 to TRBJ2-1; 8 bases align to TRBD2. V gave up 5 bases and J gave up 0 bases; unmatched junction bases: 15. The CDR3 sequence is 19 residues long. Per the germline V gene, CDR1 is SEHNR and CDR2 is FQNEAQ (reference sequence).

The rearrangement links TRBV4-1 to TRBJ1-1; possible D gene TRBD1, 6 bases. The CDR3 contains 14 residues. The germline V gene has CDR1 MGHRA and CDR2 YSYEKL. V lost 4 bases and J 3 bases, leaving 12 bases between the germline ends. The CDR3 coding sequence is TGCGCCAGCAGCCTGCGGGGGGCCGACACTGAAGCTTTCTTT. This encodes CASSLRGADTEAFF.

Only a few counts were recorded for this clonotype. The chain uses TRBV5-1 and TRBJ1-1; D ambiguous. CDR3 length: 14 amino acids. The V gene lost 2 bases and the J gene lost 3 bases, with 11 bases spanning the gap. CDR1 and CDR2 from the germline V gene are SGHRS and YFSETQ. CDR3 sequence (DNA): TGCGCCAGCAGCTTAGCCGGTCGGGACACTGAAGCTTTCTTT. Residues: CASSLAGRDTEAFF.

V is TRBV10-3 and J is TRBJ2-1, with D maybe TRBD2 (6 bases). The V gene lost 8 bases and the J gene lost 8 bases, with 13 bases spanning the gap. The length of the CDR3 is 12 residues. CDR1 is ENHRY and CDR2 is SYGVKD in the germline V gene. The CDR3 loop reads CAIGLTGDEQFF. In DNA form, the CDR3 reads TGTGCCATCGGGTTGACGGGGGATGAGCAGTTCTTC.

The rearrangement uses TRBV2 and TRBJ2-1, with unresolved D. The germline V gene encodes CDR1 SNHLY and CDR2 FYNNEI. V lost 8 bases and J lost 0, with 2 bases in between. The CDR3 extends over 11 amino acids. DNA of the CDR3: TGTGCCAGCGGCTCCTACAATGAGCAGTTCTTC. Amino acids: CASGSYNEQFF.

There are a few counts of this clonotype. V is TRBV7-6 and J is TRBJ1-2; D is unresolved. Trimming took off 3 bases at V and 4 bases at J, with 12 bases between the two ends. The germline V gene has CDR1 SGHVS and CDR2 FNYEAQ. The CDR3 extends over 14 amino acids. The DNA for the CDR3 is TGTGCCAGCAGCTTTATAGGCAGTACCTATGGCTACACCTTC. As protein: CASSFIGSTYGYTF.

This clonotype was seen more than once but under ten times. The rearrangement joins TRBV6-2 or TRBV6-3 to TRBJ2-1; 8 bases are shared with TRBD1. The CDR3 is made up of 15 amino acids. With V trimmed by 2 bases and J by 8 bases, 8 bases remained unmatched. Germline values: CDR1 MNHEY, CDR2 SVGEGT. The CDR3, as DNA: TGTGCCAGCAGTTACGCGGGACAGGTTTTCCATGAGCAGTTCTTC. Translation gives CASSYAGQVFHEQFF.

The chain carries TRBV5-6 and TRBJ2-5, with 10 bases aligning to TRBD2. The CDR3 has 15 amino acids. With 2 bases clipped from V and 5 bases from J, the junction kept 6 bases outside the gene matches. Germline V gene sequence: CDR1 SGHDT, CDR2 YYEEEE. The CDR3 sequence is CASSFSSGGFETQYF. CDR3 coding DNA: TGTGCCAGCAGCTTTAGTAGCGGGGGGTTTGAGACCCAGTACTTC. Together with reference TRBV5-6 and TRBJ2-5, the CDR3 gives the full variable domain: DAGVTQSPTHLIKTRGQQVTLRCSPKSGHDTVSWYQQALGQGPQFIFQYYEEEERQRGNFPDRFSGHQFPNYSSELNVNALLLGDSALYLCASSFSSGGFETQYFGPGTRLLVL.

The chain has TRBV12-3 or TRBV12-4 and TRBJ2-2; perhaps TRBD2 as D (5 bases). The CDR3 spans 15 residues. V was clipped by 3 bases and J by 4 bases, with 12 bases between them. CDR3 in amino acids: CASSLYGEITGELFF. The DNA for the CDR3 is TGTGCCAGCAGTTTGTACGGGGAGATCACCGGGGAGCTGTTTTTT.

This clonotype showed up just a few times. The chain employs TRBV28 and TRBJ2-1; the D is unclear. Trimming cost V 4 bases and J 0 bases, with 10 bases left between them. Germline values: CDR1 MDHEN, CDR2 SYDVKM. CDR3 length: 15 residues. The CDR3 region is CASSWAVSSYNEQFF. The CDR3 region has the DNA TGTGCCAGCAGTTGGGCCGTAAGCTCCTACAATGAGCAGTTCTTC.

The chain recombines TRBV4-1 with TRBJ2-7; D may be TRBD1 or TRBD2 (5 bases each). The V end lost 0 bases, the J end lost 7 bases, and 13 bases lay between the germline ends. Per germline, CDR1 MGHRA and CDR2 YSYEKL. The CDR3 extends over 14 amino acids. The CDR3 sequence: CASSQELGPPEQYF. CDR3 nucleotides: TGCGCCAGCAGCCAAGAATTGGGACCTCCAGAGCAGTACTTC.

This clonotype was found a few times. The rearrangement uses TRBV2 and TRBJ2-3; 14 bases match TRBD2. The CDR3 runs 17 residues. The V segment lost 0 bases and the J segment 1 base; nucleotides outside the gene matches: 0. The germline gives CDR1 SNHLY, CDR2 FYNNEI. CDR3 coding DNA: TGTGCCAGCAGTGAAGCGGGACTAGCGGGGGGCACAGATACGCAGTATTTT. Translated, it gives CASSEAGLAGGTDTQYF.

This clonotype was recorded at least ten times. This sequence joins TRBV7-9 and TRBJ2-5; maybe TRBD2 (5 bases). With 3 bases removed from V and 1 base from J, the gap between germline ends came to 9 bases. The germline CDR1 and CDR2 sequences are SEHNR and FQNEAQ (reference sequence). This CDR3 contains 14 residues. The CDR3 reads CASSFDLAQETQYF. The CDR3 DNA reads TGTGCCAGCAGCTTTGATCTAGCCCAAGAGACCCAGTACTTC.

The genes are TRBV12-5 and TRBJ2-1, with D perhaps TRBD2 (5 bases). Looked up from germline, CDR1 is LGHNT and CDR2 is FRNRAP. V was trimmed by 2 bases and J by 6 bases, leaving 23 bases between them. CDR3 length: 18 residues. The CDR3: CASGLPFPDYSGVNEQFF. CDR3 DNA: TGTGCTAGTGGTTTGCCCTTCCCAGACTACTCTGGGGTCAATGAGCAGTTCTTC.

V and J are TRBV7-2 and TRBJ2-1; the D gene is possibly TRBD1 (6 bases). Trimming took off 3 bases at V and 6 bases at J, with 9 bases between the two ends. The CDR3 is 13 amino acids. The germline V gene encodes CDR1 SGHTA and CDR2 FQGNSA. The CDR3 is CASSFDRFNEQFF. CDR3 nucleotides: TGTGCCAGCAGCTTCGACAGGTTCAATGAGCAGTTCTTC.

The V call is TRBV12-3 or TRBV12-4, the J call TRBJ2-7; D not resolved. Trimming stripped 3 bases from V and 0 bases from J, with 18 bases between. The CDR3 has 17 residues. The CDR3 DNA is TGTGCCAGCAGTTTCAATATTGCAGACAAAAGCTCCTACGAGCAGTACTTC. Translation: CASSFNIADKSSYEQYF.

Only a few counts were recorded for this clonotype. V usage is TRBV2 and J usage is TRBJ2-7, with a possible D match to TRBD1 (5 bases). Between the trimmed V and J ends, which lost 3 bases and 2 bases, there was a span of 8 bases. Germline values: CDR1 SNHLY, CDR2 FYNNEI. The CDR3 covers 13 residues. The DNA for the CDR3 is TGTGCCAGCAGTGAGTGGGGCACCTACGAGCAGTACTTC. Protein product: CASSEWGTYEQYF.

Only a few counts were recorded for this clonotype. V usage is TRBV4-1 and J usage is TRBJ2-7; D perhaps matches TRBD1 (5 bases). This CDR3 contains 17 residues. Germline CDR1 reads MGHRA; CDR2 reads YSYEKL. Trimming removed 0 bases at V and 2 bases at J, with 17 bases between. The CDR3 region is CASSQDYQTVGAYEQYF. The CDR3 DNA sequence: TGCGCCAGCAGCCAAGATTATCAGACCGTAGGGGCCTACGAGCAGTACTTC.

Only a few counts were recorded for this clonotype. The chain has TRBV12-3 or TRBV12-4 and TRBJ2-2; 11 bases map to TRBD2. The V segment lost 5 bases and the J segment 2 bases; nucleotides outside the gene matches: 10. The CDR3 totals 18 residues. CDR3 sequence: CASSDSSGGTINTGELFF. The CDR3 DNA reads TGTGCCAGCAGTGACTCTAGCGGGGGGACTATTAACACCGGGGAGCTGTTTTTT.

The J gene is TRBJ2-6, the V gene TRBV11-3, with 7 nucleotides matching TRBD1. The CDR3 length is 16 residues. V was pared by 5 bases and J by 1 base, with 5 bases of the junction left unmatched. Germline CDR1 is SGHNT and CDR2 is YENEEA. Here the CDR3 reads CASSGRQGSGANVLTF. The CDR3 nucleotides read TGTGCCAGCAGCGGCAGACAGGGATCTGGGGCCAACGTCCTGACTTTC.

This clonotype was picked up a small number of times. V and J are TRBV28 and TRBJ2-3, with TRBD1 as a possible D gene (6 bases). This CDR3 spans 14 amino acids. Germline V CDR1 and CDR2: MDHEN, SYDVKM. Trimming removed 4 bases at V and 1 base at J, with 9 bases between. CDR3 sequence (DNA): TGTGCCAGCAGTTCCGGACAGCGCACAGATACGCAGTATTTT. As protein: CASSSGQRTDTQYF.

The rearrangement joins TRBV2 to TRBJ2-3; D unclear. The CDR3 sequence is 13 residues long. The germline CDR1 and CDR2 sequences are SNHLY and FYNNEI. The V and J ends lost 4 bases and 5 bases respectively, with 10 bases between them. CDR3 sequence (DNA): TGTGCCAGCAGTGTGTCCTCCGGAGATACGCAGTATTTT. Residues: CASSVSSGDTQYF.

This clonotype came up a few times. The chain employs TRBV7-8 and TRBJ2-2, with D perhaps matching TRBD1 (6 bases). This CDR3 is built from 15 residues. The V end was cut by 4 bases, the J end by 7 bases, with 16 bases between. The germline gives CDR1 SGHVS, CDR2 FQNEAQ. The CDR3 DNA is TGTGCCAGCAGCTCCGTCTCAGGGGTTGGCGGGGAGCTGTTTTTT. Encoded protein: CASSSVSGVGGELFF.

The V call is TRBV7-2, the J call TRBJ2-2; no clear D. This CDR3 has 13 amino acids. V was clipped by 5 bases and J by 3 bases, with 7 bases between them. Germline CDR1 is SGHTA and CDR2 is FQGNSA. CDR3 nucleotide sequence: TGTGCCAGCAGCCAGGAGTACACCGGGGAGCTGTTTTTT. It specifies CASSQEYTGELFF.